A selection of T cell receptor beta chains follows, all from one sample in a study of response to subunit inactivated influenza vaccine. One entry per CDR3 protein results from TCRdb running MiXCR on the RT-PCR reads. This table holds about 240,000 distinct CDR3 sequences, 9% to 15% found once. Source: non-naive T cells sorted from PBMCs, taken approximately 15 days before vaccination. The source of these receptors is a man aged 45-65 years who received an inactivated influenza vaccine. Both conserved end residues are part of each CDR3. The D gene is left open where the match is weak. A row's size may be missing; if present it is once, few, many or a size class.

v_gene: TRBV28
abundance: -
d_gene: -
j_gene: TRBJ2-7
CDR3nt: TGTGCCAGCAGCCGTCCGGGACACCTTGCCTACGAGCAGTACTTC
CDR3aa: CASSRPGHLAYEQYF

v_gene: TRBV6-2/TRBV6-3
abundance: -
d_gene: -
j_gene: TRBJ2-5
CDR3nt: TGTGCCAGCAGTTACCTAGCTAGCATCCGCACCCACCAAGAGACCCAGTACTTC
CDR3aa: CASSYLASIRTHQETQYF

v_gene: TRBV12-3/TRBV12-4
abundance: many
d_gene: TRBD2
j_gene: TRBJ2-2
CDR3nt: TGTGCCAGCAGTTCCAGCGGGGGAAACACCGGGGAGCTGTTTTTT
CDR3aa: CASSSSGGNTGELFF

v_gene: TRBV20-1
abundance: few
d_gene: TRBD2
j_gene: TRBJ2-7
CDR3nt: TGCAGTGCTGGAGTGACTAGCGGACCCTACGAGCAGTACTTC
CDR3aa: CSAGVTSGPYEQYF

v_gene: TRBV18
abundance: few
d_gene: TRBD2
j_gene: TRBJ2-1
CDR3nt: TGTGCCAGCTCACCAGGGACTAGTAACAATGAGCAGTTCTTC
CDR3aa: CASSPGTSNNEQFF

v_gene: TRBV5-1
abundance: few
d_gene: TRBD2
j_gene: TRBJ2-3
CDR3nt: TGCGCCAGCAGCTTCTATAGCGGGAACACAGATACGCAGTATTTT
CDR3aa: CASSFYSGNTDTQYF

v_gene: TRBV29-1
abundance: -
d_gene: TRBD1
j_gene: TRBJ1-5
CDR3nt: TGCAGCGTTCGGACAGGGGGTGTCGATCAGCCCCAGCATTTT
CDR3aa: CSVRTGGVDQPQHF

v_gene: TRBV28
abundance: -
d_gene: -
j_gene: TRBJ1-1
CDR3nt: TGTGCCAGCAGATGGGGGGGATTCACTGAAGCTTTCTTT
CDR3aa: CASRWGGFTEAFF

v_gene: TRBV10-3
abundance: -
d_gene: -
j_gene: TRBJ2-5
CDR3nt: TGTGCCATCACGGGGGACCACCAGGTGACCCAGTACTTC
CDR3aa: CAITGDHQVTQYF

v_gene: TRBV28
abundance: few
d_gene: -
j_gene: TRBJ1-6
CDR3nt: TGTGCCAGCAGCGTAACCAGGGCTAATTCACCCCTCCACTTT
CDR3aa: CASSVTRANSPLHF

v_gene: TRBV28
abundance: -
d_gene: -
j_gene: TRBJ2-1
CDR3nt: TGTGCCAGCAGTTTATCCGGCATCTACAATGAGCAGTTCTTC
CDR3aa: CASSLSGIYNEQFF

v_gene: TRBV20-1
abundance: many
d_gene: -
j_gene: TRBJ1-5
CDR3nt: TGCAGTGCTATGGACACCGCTAGCAATCAGCCCCAGCATTTT
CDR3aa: CSAMDTASNQPQHF

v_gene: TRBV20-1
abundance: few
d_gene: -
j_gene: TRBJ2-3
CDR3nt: TGCAGTGCTAGTGAGAATGGGATTTTCGATACGCAGTATTTT
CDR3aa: CSASENGIFDTQYF

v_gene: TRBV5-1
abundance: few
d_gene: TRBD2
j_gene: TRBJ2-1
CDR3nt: TGCGCCAGCAGCGCGACTAGCGGGGAGCAGTTCTTC
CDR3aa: CASSATSGEQFF

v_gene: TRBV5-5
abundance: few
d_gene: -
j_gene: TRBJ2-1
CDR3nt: TGTGCCAGCACCTTGACGGGACAACCACTCAATGAGCAGTTCTTC
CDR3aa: CASTLTGQPLNEQFF

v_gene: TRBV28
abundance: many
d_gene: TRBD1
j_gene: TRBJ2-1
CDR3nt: TGTGCCAGCAGTTTAAAGGGACAGAAGGGCAATGAGCAGTTCTTC
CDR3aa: CASSLKGQKGNEQFF

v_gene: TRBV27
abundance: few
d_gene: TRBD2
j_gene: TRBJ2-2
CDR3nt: TGTGCCAGCAGTCAGGGACTAGGCACGGTCGGGGAGCTGTTTTTT
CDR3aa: CASSQGLGTVGELFF

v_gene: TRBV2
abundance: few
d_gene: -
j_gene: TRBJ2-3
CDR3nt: TGTGCCAGCGTCGAGTTTGATACGCAGTATTTT
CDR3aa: CASVEFDTQYF

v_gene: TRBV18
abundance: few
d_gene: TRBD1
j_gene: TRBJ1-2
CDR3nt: TGTGCCAGCTCACCGAGACAGGGGGACAACTATGGCTACACCTTC
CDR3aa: CASSPRQGDNYGYTF

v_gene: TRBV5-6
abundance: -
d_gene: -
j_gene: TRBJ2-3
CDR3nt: TGTGCCAGCAGCCCCGTAAGCCCGGGAGATACGCAGTATTTT
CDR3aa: CASSPVSPGDTQYF

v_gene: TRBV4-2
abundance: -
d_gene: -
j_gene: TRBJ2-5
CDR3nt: TGTGCCAGCAGCCAAGAAAGGAGGGCGCACCAAGAGACCCAGTACTTC
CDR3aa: CASSQERRAHQETQYF

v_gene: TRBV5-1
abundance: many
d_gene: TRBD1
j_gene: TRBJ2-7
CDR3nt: TGCGCCAGCAGCTTATATACCGGGACAGGGGCCCACTACGAGCAGTACTTC
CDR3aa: CASSLYTGTGAHYEQYF

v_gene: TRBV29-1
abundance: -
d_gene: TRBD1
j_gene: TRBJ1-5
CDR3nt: TGCAGCGTCGGCTTCGTACAGGGGGAGGATCAGCCCCAGCATTTT
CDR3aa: CSVGFVQGEDQPQHF

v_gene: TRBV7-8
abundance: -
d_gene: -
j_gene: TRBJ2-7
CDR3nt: TGTGCCAGCAGCAAAATCGGCGGCGGGACTTCCTACGAGCAGTACTTC
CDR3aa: CASSKIGGGTSYEQYF

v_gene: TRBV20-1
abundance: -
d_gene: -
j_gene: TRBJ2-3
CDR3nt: TGCAGTGCTCGACTACCGGGCTCAGATACGCAGTATTTT
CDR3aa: CSARLPGSDTQYF

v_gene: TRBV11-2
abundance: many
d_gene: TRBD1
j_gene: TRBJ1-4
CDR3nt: TGTGCCAGCAGCATGAACCGGGACAGGGATGGTGAAAAACTGTTTTTT
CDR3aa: CASSMNRDRDGEKLFF

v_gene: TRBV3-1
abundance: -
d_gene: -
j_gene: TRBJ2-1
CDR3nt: TGTGCCAGCAGCCATTACGGTGGGGGGGCCAATGAGCAGTTCTTC
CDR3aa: CASSHYGGGANEQFF

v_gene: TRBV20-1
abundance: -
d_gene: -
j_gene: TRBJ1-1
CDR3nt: TGCAGTGCTAGAAGGGACCGACTGGGGTCCACTGAAGCTTTCTTT
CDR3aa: CSARRDRLGSTEAFF